Below, 32 T cell receptor beta chains from the same sample are listed, as sequenced in a study of tumor and adjacent non-tumor tissue in lung cancer. TCRbeta libraries were built with three rounds of nested PCR, modified from ARM-PCR. TCRdb reanalysed the multiplex PCR reads using MiXCR and keeps one entry per CDR3 protein. Among roughly 200,000 distinct CDR3 sequences listed, 60% to 75% were seen once. No cell sorting was done before RNA was extracted from the tissue. The specimen sequenced was lung tumor tissue. These receptors were taken from a man aged 55 to 70 with non-small cell lung cancer.

Remarks on this clonotype: This may come from a read error, since a much larger clone is one base off. The chain combines TRBV12-3 or TRBV12-4 with TRBJ2-1, with a weak D call TRBD1 (6 bases). This CDR3 contains 17 residues. Trimming stripped 6 bases from V and 0 bases from J, with 18 bases between. In DNA form, the CDR3 reads TGTGCCAGCAGCCGGGAACAGGGTGGCTTCTCCTACAATGAGCAGTTCTTC. This gives the protein CASSREQGGFSYNEQFF.

The chain has TRBV20-1 and TRBJ2-5, with D perhaps being TRBD1 or TRBD2 (6 bases each). Germline CDR1 and CDR2: DFQATT and SNEGSKA (reference sequence). CDR3 size: 15 residues. V was cut by 8 bases and J by 4 bases, with 23 bases left in between. CDR3 amino acids: CSLAGGGPRPETQYF. In DNA, the CDR3 is TGCAGTCTGGCCGGGGGCGGGCCAAGACCAGAGACCCAGTACTTC.

In regard to this clonotype: A junction boundary mismatches the germline segment, possibly from a read error. The V call is TRBV5-5, the J call TRBJ1-1; 7 nucleotides agree with TRBD1. Germline CDR1 is SGHKS and CDR2 is YYEKEE (reference sequence). The CDR3 runs to 14 residues. Written as DNA, the CDR3 is TGTACCAGCAGCTTCGGCAGGGGGTGGACTGAAGCTTTCTTT. It codes for CTSSFGRGWTEAFF.

The chain carries TRBV4-2 and TRBJ1-3; weak D call: TRBD1 (5 bases). The V end lost 5 bases, the J end lost 0 bases, and 17 bases lay between the germline ends. Germline V CDR1 and CDR2: LGHNA, YNFKEQ. The CDR3 covers 17 residues. CDR3 protein: CASSIRRRQSSGNTIYF. DNA of the CDR3: TGTGCCAGCAGCATTAGGAGGAGACAGAGCTCTGGAAACACCATATATTTT.

This clonotype was detected a few times. The J gene is TRBJ2-7, the V gene TRBV10-3; D remains ambiguous. With 8 bases removed from V and 4 bases from J, the gap between germline ends came to 12 bases. CDR1 and CDR2 from the germline V gene are ENHRY and SYGVKD. The CDR3 runs 12 residues. The CDR3 bases are TGTGCCATCTTGGATGGGTCTTACGAGCAGTACTTC. Translating it yields CAILDGSYEQYF.

A note on this clonotype: With a much larger clone just one base away, this may be a read error. V gene TRBV20-1 combines with J gene TRBJ2-7, with 11 bases aligning to TRBD1. The CDR3 runs 15 residues. After removal of 6 bases from V and 6 bases from J, the junction contained 13 bases not matched to a gene. Germline lookup yields CDR1 DFQATT and CDR2 SNEGSKA (reference sequence). The CDR3 protein is CSAEGGTGGYREQYF. DNA of the CDR3: TGCAGTGCCGAGGGCGGGACAGGGGGTTATCGCGAGCAGTACTTC.

This clonotype has more than one count but fewer than ten. The rearrangement uses TRBV7-2 and TRBJ2-1; maybe TRBD2 (5 bases). The CDR3 has 12 residues. V was clipped by 2 bases and J by 12 bases, with 11 bases between them. Looked up from germline, CDR1 is SGHTA and CDR2 is FQGNSA. The DNA of the CDR3 is TGTGCCAGCAGCTTAAGAATCGCGGGGCAGTTCTTC. Translating it yields CASSLRIAGQFF.

As to this clonotype: A much larger clonotype is one base distant, so this may be a read error. The chain combines TRBV30 with TRBJ1-4; the D gene is possibly TRBD1 (6 bases). Looked up from germline, CDR1 is GTSNPN and CDR2 is SVGIG (reference sequence). The CDR3 sequence is 15 residues long. CDR3 nucleotides: TGTGCCTGGAGTGTGCTGGGACAAGTGAATGAAAAACTGTTATTT. Translation: CAWSVLGQVNEKLLF.

On this clonotype itself: A much larger clonotype is one base distant, so this may be a read error. The chain is built from TRBV4-1 and TRBJ1-2, with 10 bases matching TRBD1. The CDR3 has 17 residues. Germline-derived CDR1 and CDR2 are MGHRA and YSYEKL. J lost 3 bases, V lost 0 bases, and 7 bases had no gene match. Here the CDR3 DNA reads TGCGCCAGCAGCCAAGATTCCGGGACAGGGGAAGACTATGGCTACACCTTC. Encoded protein: CASSQDSGTGEDYGYTF.

About this clonotype: This may come from a read error, since a much larger clone is one base off. V usage is TRBV20-1 and J usage is TRBJ1-1; the D gene is possibly TRBD1 (6 bases). Germline V gene data show CDR1 as DFQATT and CDR2 as SNEGSKA (reference sequence). CDR3 size: 13 residues. The CDR3 DNA reads as TGCAGTGTTGTTACAGGGATGAACACTGGAGCTTTCTTT. Its translation is CSVVTGMNTGAFF.

This chain's CDR3 is CASSFEPVSGANVLTF. The CDR3 nucleotides are TGTGCCAGCAGCTTTGAACCGGTATCTGGGGCCAACGTCCTGACTTTC. V gene TRBV11-3 combines with J gene TRBJ2-6; no reliable D call. This CDR3 is built from 16 residues. The V gene lost 3 bases and the J gene lost 1 base, with 10 bases spanning the gap. CDR1 and CDR2 from the germline V gene are SGHNT and YENEEA. The full variable domain, in which reference TRBV11-3 and TRBJ2-6 provide the parts outside the CDR3, is EAGVVQSPRYKIIEKKQPVAFWCNPISGHNTLYWYLQNLGQGPELLIRYENEEAVDDSQLPKDRFSAERLKGVDSTLKIQPAELGDSAVYLCASSFEPVSGANVLTFGAGSRLTVL.

A word on this clonotype: The junction departs from the called germline gene at one end, perhaps through a read error. The chain joins TRBV6-5 to TRBJ2-7; possible D gene TRBD1, 6 bases. This CDR3 contains 15 residues. Looked up from germline, CDR1 is MNHEY and CDR2 is SVGAGI. CDR3 sequence reads: CASGQAMTGSYDQYF. CDR3 DNA sequence: TGTGCCAGCGGTCAGGCTATGACAGGATCCTACGACCAGTACTTC.

As regards this clonotype: This may arise from a read error, as a much more abundant clone is one base away. The chain recombines TRBV20-1 with TRBJ1-2, with no clear D. This CDR3 has 10 residues. The germline V gene has CDR1 DFQATT and CDR2 SNEGSKA (reference sequence). CDR3 in amino acids: CNAGGDGYTF. As DNA, the CDR3 is TGCAATGCGGGTGGAGATGGCTACACCTTC.

This chain connects TRBV19 to TRBJ2-4; no reliable D call. The ends were cut back, 6 bases at V and 3 bases at J, with 9 bases in the middle. Germline V CDR1 and CDR2: LNHDA, SQIVND (reference sequence). CDR3 length equals 13 residues. This CDR3 reads CASRRLDKNIQYF. The CDR3 DNA reads as TGTGCCAGTAGGCGATTAGACAAAAACATTCAGTACTTC.

Details on this clonotype: At one end the junction does not follow the germline gene, possibly because of a read error. The chain combines TRBV6-1 with TRBJ2-3; D may be TRBD1 (6 bases). The CDR3 covers 15 residues. Germline values: CDR1 MNHNS, CDR2 SASEGT. The CDR3 spells CASSELAGAAYTQYF. The CDR3 DNA follows: TGTGCTAGCAGTGAGCTGGCAGGGGCCGCATATACGCAGTATTTT.

Worth noting for this clonotype: Being one base from a much bigger clone, this may be a read error. V and J are TRBV20-1 and TRBJ2-1; TRBD1 matches 8 bases. Looked up from germline, CDR1 is DFQATT and CDR2 is SNEGSKA (reference sequence). The CDR3 sequence is 13 residues long. CDR3 region: CSAVLTGVGEQLF. CDR3 nucleotides: TGCAGTGCTGTCCTGACAGGGGTGGGTGAGCAGCTCTTC.

The CDR3, as DNA: TGCAATGGTAGAGTGATCGGGGGGGGCACTGAAGCTTTCTTT. It yields the protein CNGRVIGGGTEAFF. The V gene is TRBV20-1, the J gene TRBJ1-1; D is possibly TRBD1 (5 bases). CDR3 length: 14 residues. Germline values: CDR1 DFQATT, CDR2 SNEGSKA (reference sequence).

Worth noting for this clonotype: Being one base from a much bigger clone, this may be a read error. This rearrangement joins TRBV6-1 to TRBJ1-2; TRBD1 matches 8 bases. CDR3 length equals 13 residues. CDR1 MNHNS and CDR2 SASEGT come from the germline V gene. The chain's CDR3 is CTSRIGQGDGYTF. The CDR3 region has the DNA TGTACCAGCAGGATCGGACAGGGTGACGGCTACACCTTC.

This clonotype was detected only a few times. The rearrangement uses TRBV12-3 or TRBV12-4 and TRBJ2-1; TRBD2 agrees at 13 bases. The CDR3 is 16 amino acids. V shed 6 bases and J 6 bases; nucleotides not matched to a gene: 8. The CDR3 loop is CASSFLRTSGSNEQFF. The CDR3 DNA follows: TGTGCCAGCAGCTTTCTACGGACTAGCGGGAGCAATGAGCAGTTCTTC.

As regards this clonotype: This may arise from a read error, as a much more abundant clone is one base away. The chain uses TRBV20-1 and TRBJ2-2; 8 bases agree with TRBD1. This CDR3 is 14 amino acids long. The V gene's germline CDR1 is DFQATT and CDR2 SNEGSKA (reference sequence). CDR3 region: CSAPIPGGGGELLF. The DNA for the CDR3 is TGCAGTGCTCCAATACCAGGGGGCGGCGGGGAGCTGTTATTT.

On this clonotype itself: One base away lies a much larger clone, so this may be a sequencing read error. This rearrangement joins TRBV6-1 to TRBJ2-7; 8 nucleotides line up with TRBD2. There are 15 residues in the CDR3. Germline V gives CDR1 MNHNS, CDR2 SASEGT. The V gene end was trimmed by 7 bases and the J gene end by 5 bases; junction bases not matched to a gene: 13. The CDR3, as DNA: TGTGCCAGCAAACCCCTCGCGGGGGGTTCCCACGAGCAGTACTTC. Residues: CASKPLAGGSHEQYF.

This clonotype was observed a single time. The V call is TRBV11-1, the J call TRBJ2-7, with a tentative D call TRBD1 (6 bases). This CDR3 spans 14 amino acids. Germline values: CDR1 SGHAT, CDR2 FQDESV (reference sequence). V was pared by 5 bases and J by 4 bases, with 15 bases between. The CDR3: CASSTWTDSYEQYF. CDR3 DNA: TGTGCCAGCAGCACCTGGACAGACTCATACGAGCAGTACTTC.

The V call is TRBV29-1, the J call TRBJ1-2; TRBD1 agrees at 7 bases. Germline V gives CDR1 SQVTM, CDR2 ANQGSEA. V lost 4 bases and J lost 6; bases outside the gene matches: 5. The CDR3 loop spans 12 amino acids. In DNA form, the CDR3 reads TGCAGCGTTGGGACAGGAAACCATGGCTACACCTTC. Amino acids: CSVGTGNHGYTF.

The V and J genes are TRBV12-3 or TRBV12-4 and TRBJ1-4, with D possibly matching TRBD1 (6 bases). Trimming pared 8 bases from V and 11 bases from J, leaving 21 bases between. The CDR3 loop spans 14 amino acids. CDR3 in amino acids: CASGNQGFKDKLFF. Written as DNA, the CDR3 is TGTGCCAGCGGAAATCAGGGGTTCAAAGATAAACTGTTTTTT.

Concerning this clonotype itself: A much larger clone is a single base away; this may be a read error. The CDR3 protein is CASSVGTLVETQYF. The CDR3 DNA sequence: TGTGCCAGCAGCGTCGGGACACTCGTGGAGACCCAGTACTTC. V is TRBV11-2 and J is TRBJ2-5, with D possibly matching TRBD1 (6 bases). Trimming took 5 bases from V and 5 from J, leaving 15 bases between them. Germline assignment: CDR1 SGHAT and CDR2 FQNNGV. The CDR3 covers 14 residues.

On this clonotype: A read error may be the cause here, since a much bigger clone is one base away. The chain uses TRBV4-3 and TRBJ1-4; D ambiguous. Germline assignment: CDR1 LGHNA and CDR2 YSLEER. CDR3 size: 15 residues. For the CDR3, the DNA is TGCACCAGCAGCCAAGGAATAGGGTGGGCTGAAAAACTGTTTTTT. It specifies CTSSQGIGWAEKLFF.

In the case of this clonotype: This may be a read error: a much more frequent sequence differs by one nucleotide. The chain joins TRBV5-5 to TRBJ2-5, with TRBD2 identical over 12 bases. This CDR3 is 17 amino acids long. The germline gives CDR1 SGHKS, CDR2 YYEKEE (reference sequence). The CDR3 DNA reads TGTGCCGGCAGCGCTAGCGGGGGGGCCTTTCTGCAAGAGACCCAGTACTTC. It specifies CAGSASGGAFLQETQYF.

This clonotype was seen more than once but under ten times. A much more abundant neighbour one base away suggests this may be a read error. The gene calls are TRBV11-3 and TRBJ2-3; D could derive from TRBD1 or TRBD2 (5 bases each). The germline CDR1 and CDR2 sequences are SGHNT and YENEEA. V lost 7 bases and J 9 bases, leaving 20 bases between the germline ends. The length of the CDR3 is 14 residues. The DNA for the CDR3 is TGTGCCAGCAACAACCCCGGGACCCCTTCAACGCAGTATTTT. As protein: CASNNPGTPSTQYF.

V gene TRBV4-2 combines with J gene TRBJ2-5, with D perhaps matching TRBD1 or TRBD2 (5 bases each). Trimming took 1 base from V and 6 from J, leaving 15 bases between them. From germline, CDR1 is LGHNA and CDR2 YNFKEQ. The CDR3 loop spans 15 amino acids. Here the CDR3 DNA reads TGTGCCAGCAGCCAAGGAGAGGGGTGCTGGAAGACCCAGTACTTC. Translated, it gives CASSQGEGCWKTQYF.

The CDR3 loop is CASNQRGLAGEGETQYF. The CDR3 DNA sequence: TGCGCCAGTAACCAAAGGGGACTAGCGGGAGAAGGAGAGACCCAGTACTTC. The chain has TRBV4-1 and TRBJ2-5; 14 bases fit TRBD2. Germline CDR1 is MGHRA and CDR2 is YSYEKL. This CDR3 spans 17 amino acids. J gave up 4 bases and V 9 bases, and 13 bases lay outside the gene matches.

The rearrangement joins TRBV5-1 to TRBJ2-1; D is perhaps TRBD2 (6 bases). Per the germline V gene, CDR1 is SGHRS and CDR2 is YFSETQ. The CDR3 has 18 residues. CDR3 in amino acids: CTSSLWWSASHSYNEQFF. The CDR3 DNA follows: TGCACTAGCAGCTTGTGGTGGTCCGCCTCTCATTCCTACAATGAGCAGTTCTTC.

Details on this clonotype: Lacking the conserved final phenylalanine or tryptophan, this CDR3 likely reflects a read error. The V call is TRBV4-2, the J call TRBJ2-2; possible D gene TRBD2, 5 bases. The CDR3 consists of 14 residues. Germline-derived CDR1 and CDR2 are LGHNA and YNFKEQ. The chain's CDR3 is CASSQDGGTGELFY. The CDR3, as DNA: TGTGCGAGCAGCCAAGACGGAGGTACCGGGGAGCTGTTTTAT.